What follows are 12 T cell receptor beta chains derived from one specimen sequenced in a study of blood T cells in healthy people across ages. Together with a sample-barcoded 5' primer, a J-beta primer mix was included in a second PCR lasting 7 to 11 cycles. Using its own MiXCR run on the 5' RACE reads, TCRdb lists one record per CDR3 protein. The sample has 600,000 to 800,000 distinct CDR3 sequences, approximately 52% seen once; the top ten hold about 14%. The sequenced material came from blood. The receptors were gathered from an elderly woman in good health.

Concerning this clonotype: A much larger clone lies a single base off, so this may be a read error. In DNA, the CDR3 is TGTGCCATCACCTCCTTAGCGGGAGGAACCCAAGAGACCCAGTTCTTC. Amino acid sequence: CAITSLAGGTQETQFF. This rearrangement joins TRBV10-3 to TRBJ2-5; 10 bases align to TRBD2. The J call may be in error: the DNA end matches TRBJ2-1 better. The CDR3 totals 16 residues. Germline loops: CDR1 ENHRY, CDR2 SYGVKD.

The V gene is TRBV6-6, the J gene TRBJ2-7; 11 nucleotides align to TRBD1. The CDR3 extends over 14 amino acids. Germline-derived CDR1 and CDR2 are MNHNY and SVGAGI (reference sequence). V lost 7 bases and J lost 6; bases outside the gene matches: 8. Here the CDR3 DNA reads TGTGCCAGCATTCCGGACAGGGGGCTGAGCGAGCAGTACTTC. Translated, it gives CASIPDRGLSEQYF.

The CDR3 reads CASSPQGAKTEAFF. The CDR3 region has the DNA TGTGCCAGCAGTCCACAGGGGGCGAAGACTGAAGCTTTCTTT. V and J are TRBV7-9 and TRBJ1-1, with TRBD1 matching over 9 bases. CDR3 size: 14 residues. CDR1 SEHNR and CDR2 FQNEAQ come from the germline V gene (reference sequence). V shed 6 bases and J 5 bases; nucleotides not matched to a gene: 7.

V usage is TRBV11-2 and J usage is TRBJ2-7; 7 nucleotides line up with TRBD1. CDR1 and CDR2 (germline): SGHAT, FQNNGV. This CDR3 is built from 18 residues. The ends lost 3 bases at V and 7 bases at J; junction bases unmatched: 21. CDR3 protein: CASSFMLWTGRATNEQYF. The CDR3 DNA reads TGTGCCAGCAGCTTTATGTTATGGACAGGACGCGCTACCAATGAGCAGTACTTC.

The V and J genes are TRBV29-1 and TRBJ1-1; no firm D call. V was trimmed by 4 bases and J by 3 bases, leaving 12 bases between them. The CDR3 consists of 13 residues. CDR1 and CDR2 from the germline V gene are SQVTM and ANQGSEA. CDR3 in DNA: TGCAGCGTTGTTCCAGTGGCGTACACTGAAGCTTTCTTT. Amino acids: CSVVPVAYTEAFF.

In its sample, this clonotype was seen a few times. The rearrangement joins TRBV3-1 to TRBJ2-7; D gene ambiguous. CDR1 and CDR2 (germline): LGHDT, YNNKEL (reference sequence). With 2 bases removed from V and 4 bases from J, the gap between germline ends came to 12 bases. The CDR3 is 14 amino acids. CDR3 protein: CASSQRAVQYEQYF. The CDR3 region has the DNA TGTGCCAGCAGCCAAAGGGCAGTCCAGTACGAGCAGTACTTC.

CDR3 nucleotide sequence: TGTGCCAGCAGCTTAAGGCCTGGACTAGCGGGGTACAATGAGCAGTTCTTC. As protein: CASSLRPGLAGYNEQFF. The chain uses TRBV11-2 and TRBJ2-1; 12 bases are shared with TRBD2. V trimming: 2 bases; J trimming: 4 bases; junction bases outside the gene matches: 6. There are 17 residues in the CDR3. The germline CDR1 and CDR2 sequences are SGHAT and FQNNGV.

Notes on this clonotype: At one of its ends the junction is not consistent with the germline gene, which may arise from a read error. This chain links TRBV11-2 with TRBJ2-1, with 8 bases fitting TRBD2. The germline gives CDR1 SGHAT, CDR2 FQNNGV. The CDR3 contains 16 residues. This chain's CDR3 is CTSSSTSGARYNAQFF. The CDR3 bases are TGTACCAGCAGCTCTACTAGCGGAGCTCGATACAATGCGCAGTTCTTC.

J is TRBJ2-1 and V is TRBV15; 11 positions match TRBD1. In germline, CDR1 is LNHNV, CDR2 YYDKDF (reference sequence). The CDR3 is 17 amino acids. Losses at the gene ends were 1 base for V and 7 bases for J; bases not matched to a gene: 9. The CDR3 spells CATSRASPGQGDNEQFF. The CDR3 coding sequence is TGTGCCACCAGCAGAGCCTCCCCGGGACAGGGGGATAATGAGCAGTTCTTC.

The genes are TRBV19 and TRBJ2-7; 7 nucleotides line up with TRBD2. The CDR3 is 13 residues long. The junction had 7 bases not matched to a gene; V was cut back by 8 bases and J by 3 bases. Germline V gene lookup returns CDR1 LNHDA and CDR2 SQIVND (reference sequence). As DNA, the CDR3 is TGTGCCAGTTCCGCCGGGACTAACTACGAGCAGTACTTC. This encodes CASSAGTNYEQYF.

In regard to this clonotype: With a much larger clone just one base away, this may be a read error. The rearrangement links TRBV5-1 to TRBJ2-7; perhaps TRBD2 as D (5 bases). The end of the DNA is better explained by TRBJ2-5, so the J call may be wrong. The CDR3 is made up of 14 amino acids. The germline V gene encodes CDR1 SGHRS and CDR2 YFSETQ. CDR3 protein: CASSATTAQETQYF. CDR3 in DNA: TGCGCCAGCAGCGCGACTACCGCCCAGGAGACCCAGTACTTC.

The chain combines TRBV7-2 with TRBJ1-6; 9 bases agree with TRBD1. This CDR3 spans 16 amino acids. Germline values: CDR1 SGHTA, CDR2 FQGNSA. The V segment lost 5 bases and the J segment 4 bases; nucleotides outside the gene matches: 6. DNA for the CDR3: TGTGCCAGCAGCCCTCGACAGGGGGGGTATAATTCACCCCTCCACTTT. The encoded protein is CASSPRQGGYNSPLHF.